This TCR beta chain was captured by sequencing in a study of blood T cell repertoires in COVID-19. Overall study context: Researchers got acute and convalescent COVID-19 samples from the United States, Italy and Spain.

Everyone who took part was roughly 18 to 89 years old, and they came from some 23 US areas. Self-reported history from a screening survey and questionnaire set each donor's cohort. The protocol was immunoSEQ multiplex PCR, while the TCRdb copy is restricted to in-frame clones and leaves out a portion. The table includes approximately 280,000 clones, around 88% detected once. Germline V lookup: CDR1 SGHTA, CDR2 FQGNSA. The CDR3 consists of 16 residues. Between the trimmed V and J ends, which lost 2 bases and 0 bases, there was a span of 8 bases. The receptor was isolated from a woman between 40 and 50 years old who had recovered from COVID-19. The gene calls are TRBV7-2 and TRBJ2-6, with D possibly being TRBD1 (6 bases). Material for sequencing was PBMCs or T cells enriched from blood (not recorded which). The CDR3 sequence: CASSLQGSSGANVLTF. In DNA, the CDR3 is TGTGCCAGCAGCTTACAGGGGAGCTCTGGGGCCAACGTCCTGACTTTC.